The rows below give T cell receptor beta chains drawn from one sample of a study of T cells after yellow fever vaccination. TCRdb itself ran the 5' RACE reads through MiXCR, one entry per CDR3 protein. The table lists 300,000 or so distinct CDR3 sequences, about 8.3% of them singletons. The sample consisted of PBMCs, taken around 45 days after the first yellow fever vaccination. The receptor set was obtained from a man younger than 35 who received the YFV17D yellow fever vaccine. Both conserved end residues are part of each CDR3. For some rows the clone size is stated as once, few or many, or as a class when expanded; others skip it.

clone size: NA; V gene: TRBV19; J gene: TRBJ1-5; CDR3 protein: CASSRGLKPQHF
clone size: few; V gene: TRBV19; J gene: TRBJ2-1; CDR3 protein: CASSIPPNEQFF
clone size: NA; V gene: TRBV5-1; J gene: TRBJ1-2; CDR3 protein: CASSLTTDRSYTF
clone size: few; V gene: TRBV7-2; J gene: TRBJ1-2; CDR3 protein: CASSLDSFGGGYTF
clone size: few; V gene: TRBV4-1; J gene: TRBJ2-2; CDR3 protein: CASSQAPVLAGELFF
clone size: NA; V gene: TRBV27; J gene: TRBJ1-6; CDR3 protein: CASSLGGTVSPLHF
clone size: many; V gene: TRBV24-1; J gene: TRBJ2-1; CDR3 protein: CATSHGGSYNEQFF
clone size: many; V gene: TRBV7-2; J gene: TRBJ1-5; CDR3 protein: CASSFTGSNQPQHF
clone size: many; V gene: TRBV6-6; J gene: TRBJ2-7; CDR3 protein: CASSLGETREQYF
clone size: few; V gene: TRBV20-1; J gene: TRBJ2-1; CDR3 protein: CSVLALYNEQFF
clone size: few; V gene: TRBV7-7; J gene: TRBJ2-5; CDR3 protein: CASSGERGETQYF
clone size: NA; V gene: TRBV4-1; J gene: TRBJ1-4; CDR3 protein: CASSQPTGINEKLFF
clone size: few; V gene: TRBV20-1; J gene: TRBJ2-7; CDR3 protein: CSARVGRGGGYEQYF
clone size: few; V gene: TRBV27; J gene: TRBJ2-2; CDR3 protein: CASRTTGGANTGELFF
clone size: NA; V gene: TRBV20-1; J gene: TRBJ2-5; CDR3 protein: CSAVAGAGETQYF
clone size: NA; V gene: TRBV4-3; J gene: TRBJ1-1; CDR3 protein: CASSQDLLLANTEAFF
clone size: many; V gene: TRBV12-3/TRBV12-4; J gene: TRBJ2-1; CDR3 protein: CASSFLLGEQFF
clone size: few; V gene: TRBV4-2; J gene: TRBJ2-2; CDR3 protein: CASSQEGGLAGGLNTGELFF
clone size: NA; V gene: TRBV18; J gene: TRBJ1-5; CDR3 protein: CASSRTGRDSNQPQHF
clone size: NA; V gene: TRBV7-2; J gene: TRBJ2-3; CDR3 protein: CASGSGQDGPSTDTQYF
clone size: few; V gene: TRBV11-2; J gene: TRBJ2-1; CDR3 protein: CASSLVSGGNEQFF
clone size: NA; V gene: TRBV20-1; J gene: TRBJ2-3; CDR3 protein: CSARDPRQADTQYF
clone size: NA; V gene: TRBV4-1; J gene: TRBJ2-3; CDR3 protein: CASSQTTLTDTQYF
clone size: few; V gene: TRBV7-7; J gene: TRBJ2-5; CDR3 protein: CASSLHASETQYF
clone size: NA; V gene: TRBV7-2; J gene: TRBJ1-2; CDR3 protein: CASSRGHLNYGYTF
clone size: NA; V gene: TRBV2; J gene: TRBJ1-1; CDR3 protein: CASSETEAFF
clone size: NA; V gene: TRBV7-9; J gene: TRBJ1-6; CDR3 protein: CASSLSRTYNSPLHF
clone size: NA; V gene: TRBV20-1; J gene: TRBJ2-3; CDR3 protein: CSAPQRGGRGSDTQYF
clone size: NA; V gene: TRBV4-1; J gene: TRBJ2-7; CDR3 protein: CATRDSYSYEQYF
clone size: few; V gene: TRBV20-1; J gene: TRBJ2-7; CDR3 protein: CSARVTGGGEQYF
clone size: NA; V gene: TRBV6-1; J gene: TRBJ2-1; CDR3 protein: CASNEGASGVPYNEQFF
clone size: NA; V gene: TRBV19; J gene: TRBJ2-1; CDR3 protein: CASSLTNRRYNEQFF
clone size: few; V gene: TRBV7-2; J gene: TRBJ2-1; CDR3 protein: CASSPPYRTEKFF
clone size: few; V gene: TRBV20-1; J gene: TRBJ2-1; CDR3 protein: CSARNSLEYNEQFF
clone size: NA; V gene: TRBV19; J gene: TRBJ2-1; CDR3 protein: CASSIPTGPQNEQFF
clone size: NA; V gene: TRBV5-1; J gene: TRBJ1-1; CDR3 protein: CASSLADGTEAFF
clone size: few; V gene: TRBV5-1; J gene: TRBJ2-3; CDR3 protein: CASSLNNQGSGTDTQYF
clone size: NA; V gene: TRBV5-1; J gene: TRBJ1-1; CDR3 protein: CASSTDPDTEAFF
clone size: few; V gene: TRBV19; J gene: TRBJ1-2; CDR3 protein: CASSMGDSNYGYTF